Following are 27 T cell receptor beta chains from one sample sequenced in a study of brain metastases from non-small cell lung cancer. Here immunoSEQ multiplex PCR was the method, and the copy in TCRdb shows in-frame clones only, minus some. The data hold some 3,100 clones, with about 95% observed a single time. The specimen was tumor-adjacent normal tissue. Receptors were obtained from a donor at least 40 years old with non-small cell lung cancer.

Concerning this clone itself: The junction and the germline gene differ at one end; a read error may be behind it. The chain employs TRBV28 and TRBJ1-5; 7 nucleotides agree with TRBD1. The CDR3 runs to 15 residues. From germline, CDR1 is MDHEN and CDR2 SYDVKM. CDR3: CASSLWGQRNQPQHF. As DNA, the CDR3 is TGTGCTAGCAGTTTATGGGGACAGCGGAATCAGCCCCAGCATTTT.

This chain uses TRBV29-1 with TRBJ2-3; 7 bases are a match to TRBD1. CDR3 length equals 13 residues. V dropped 4 bases and J dropped 1; count of bases not matched to a gene: 2. Germline CDR1 reads SQVTM; CDR2 reads ANQGSEA. CDR3 sequence: CSVGQGGTDTQYF. The CDR3, as DNA: TGCAGCGTTGGGCAGGGGGGCACAGATACGCAGTATTTT.

This clone was seen just once. The chain has TRBV28 and TRBJ2-7; D call uncertain. Germline CDR1 MDHEN, CDR2 SYDVKM. This CDR3 has 11 amino acids. Trimming stripped 6 bases from V and 5 bases from J, with 8 bases between. The CDR3 spells CASRLLNEQYF. The DNA for the CDR3 is TGTGCCAGCAGGCTTTTAAACGAGCAGTACTTC.

The chain couples TRBV6-4 to TRBJ2-1; 7 nucleotides match TRBD1. Germline V gene sequence: CDR1 MRHNA, CDR2 SNTAGT. This CDR3 has 13 amino acids. V lost 4 bases and J lost 4; bases outside the gene matches: 1. Here the CDR3 reads CASSADRYNEQFF. The CDR3 DNA reads TGTGCCAGCAGTGCGGACAGGTACAATGAGCAGTTCTTC.

V usage is TRBV27 and J usage is TRBJ1-1, with a possible D match to TRBD1 (5 bases). Germline V CDR1 and CDR2: MNHEY, SMNVEV (reference sequence). V dropped 2 bases and J dropped 7 bases, with 11 bases sitting between them. The CDR3 is 13 amino acids. As DNA, the CDR3 is TGTGCCAGCAGTTTAAAAGGACATGATGAAGCTTTCTTT. Amino acids: CASSLKGHDEAFF.

This clone was detected only once. The chain uses TRBV7-9 and TRBJ2-1; TRBD2 might be the D (6 bases). Trimming cost V 3 bases and J 9 bases, with 18 bases left between them. This CDR3 spans 15 amino acids. Per the germline V gene, CDR1 is SEHNR and CDR2 is FQNEAQ (reference sequence). CDR3 sequence reads: CASSLPGLPGGEQFF. CDR3 DNA sequence: TGTGCCAGCAGCTTGCCGGGACTCCCCGGCGGTGAGCAGTTCTTC.

V and J are TRBV7-2 and TRBJ2-7; 7 bases align to TRBD1. The CDR3 totals 14 residues. V gave up 5 bases and J gave up 2 bases; unmatched junction bases: 6. CDR1 SGHTA and CDR2 FQGNSA come from the germline V gene. The CDR3 DNA follows: TGTGCCAGCAGCCGGGACAGCCTGACCTACGAGCAGTACTTC. Amino acid sequence: CASSRDSLTYEQYF.

The gene calls are TRBV9 and TRBJ2-1; 11 bases are a match to TRBD2. J was trimmed by 4 bases and V by 3 bases; bases with no gene match: 3. The CDR3 is 15 residues long. Germline V gene sequence: CDR1 SGDLS, CDR2 YYNGEE. The CDR3 protein is CASSDSGRGYNEQFF. CDR3 sequence (DNA): TGTGCCAGCAGCGATAGCGGGAGGGGGTACAATGAGCAGTTCTTC.

The rearrangement uses TRBV3-1 (or the pseudogene TRBV3-2) and TRBJ2-7; D call uncertain. The CDR3 covers 13 residues. Trimming took off 5 bases at V and 7 bases at J, with 15 bases between the two ends. The germline gives CDR1 LGHDT, CDR2 YNNKEL (reference sequence). CDR3 in amino acids: CASSKAVPPEQYF. Written as DNA, the CDR3 is TGTGCCAGCAGCAAGGCCGTCCCACCAGAGCAGTACTTC.

The chain combines TRBV5-1 with TRBJ2-1; tentatively, D is TRBD1 (6 bases). V was trimmed by 6 bases and J by 10 bases, leaving 17 bases between them. CDR1 and CDR2 from the germline V gene are SGHRS and YFSETQ. The length of the CDR3 is 13 residues. The CDR3 loop reads CASTGERFGEQFF. CDR3 sequence (DNA): TGCGCCAGCACAGGGGAAAGATTTGGAGAGCAGTTCTTC.

This chain links TRBV2 with TRBJ1-2; a possible D gene is TRBD1 (5 bases). Germline V gene data show CDR1 as SNHLY and CDR2 as FYNNEI. This CDR3 spans 13 amino acids. V shed 5 bases and J shed 7 bases, with 14 bases lying between them. In DNA, the CDR3 is TGTGCCAGCAGTTTAGGGACGGACGGTGGCTACACCTTC. This gives the protein CASSLGTDGGYTF.

This sequence joins TRBV27 and TRBJ1-2; D is undetermined. The CDR3 loop spans 13 amino acids. Germline assignment: CDR1 MNHEY and CDR2 SMNVEV (reference sequence). V was clipped by 4 bases and J by 8 bases, with 14 bases between them. The CDR3 nucleotides read TGTGCCAGCAGTTCAGACCGTTTTCGAGGCTACACCTTC. It is translated as CASSSDRFRGYTF.

The chain employs TRBV3-1 (or the pseudogene TRBV3-2) and TRBJ2-1, with D perhaps matching TRBD2 (5 bases). The CDR3 is 15 residues long. Trimming removed 4 bases at V and 6 bases at J, with 16 bases between. Looked up from germline, CDR1 is LGHDT and CDR2 is YNNKEL (reference sequence). The CDR3 coding sequence is TGTGCCAGCAGCCTTCGAAGGACTGGCGGCAATGAGCAGTTCTTC. This encodes CASSLRRTGGNEQFF.

The V call is TRBV5-1, the J call TRBJ1-2; D not resolved. There are 14 residues in the CDR3. V lost 4 bases to trimming and J lost 4 bases, with 14 bases between them. From germline, CDR1 is SGHRS and CDR2 YFSETQ. The CDR3 bases are TGCGCCAGCAGCCGGTCTCTAACTGGCTATGGCTACACCTTC. This encodes CASSRSLTGYGYTF.

The gene calls are TRBV5-1 and TRBJ1-1, with D possibly TRBD1 on 6 matching bases. CDR1 and CDR2 from the germline V gene are SGHRS and YFSETQ. CDR3 length equals 12 residues. Trimming left V 4 bases short and J 6 bases short, with 10 bases between. The CDR3 sequence: CASSQQGPEAFF. DNA of the CDR3: TGCGCCAGCAGCCAACAGGGTCCTGAAGCTTTCTTT.

Notes on this clone: Other DNA sequences in this sample translate to the same CDR3. The chain recombines TRBV4-3 with TRBJ2-2, with D possibly TRBD2 on 6 matching bases. V lost 4 bases and J lost 5, with 14 bases in between. Germline CDR1 LGHNA, CDR2 YSLEER. CDR3 size: 15 residues. In nucleotides, the CDR3 is TGCGCCAGCAGCCTGCGACGCGGGAATACCGGGGAGCTGTTTTTT. Translating gives CASSLRRGNTGELFF.

This clone was detected only once. V is TRBV6-5 and J is TRBJ1-4; 10 bases are shared with TRBD1. Germline V CDR1 and CDR2: MNHEY, SVGAGI. V lost 6 bases and J lost 7; bases outside the gene matches: 5. CDR3 length: 14 amino acids. The CDR3 DNA reads TGTGCCAGCAGATACCGGGACAGGGGTGAAAAACTGTTTTTT. This gives the protein CASRYRDRGEKLFF.

The chain links TRBV5-6 to TRBJ1-4; D call uncertain. This CDR3 has 13 amino acids. The V gene's germline CDR1 is SGHDT and CDR2 YYEEEE. The ends were cut back, 2 bases at V and 6 bases at J, with 8 bases in the middle. The CDR3 sequence is CASSFRPHEKLFF. In DNA form, the CDR3 reads TGTGCCAGCAGCTTTCGGCCGCATGAAAAACTGTTTTTT.

The rearrangement uses TRBV19 and TRBJ1-1; no firm D call. The germline CDR1 and CDR2 sequences are LNHDA and SQIVND (reference sequence). V shed 7 bases and J shed 3 bases, with 15 bases lying between them. The CDR3 is 14 amino acids. The CDR3 is CASKSLGWDTEAFF. As DNA, the CDR3 is TGTGCCAGTAAGAGTCTGGGTTGGGACACTGAAGCTTTCTTT.

This chain connects TRBV12-5 to TRBJ2-5; TRBD1 agrees at 9 bases. V lost 7 bases to trimming and J lost 1 base; unmatched junction nucleotides: 7. The CDR3 is 15 residues long. CDR1 is LGHNT and CDR2 is FRNRAP in the germline V gene. The CDR3 is CASAQDRGSQETQYF. For the CDR3, the DNA is TGTGCTAGTGCCCAGGACAGGGGCTCCCAAGAGACCCAGTACTTC.

V is TRBV6-5 and J is TRBJ1-1; D unclear. The germline V and J ends were trimmed by 5 bases and 0 bases, with 13 bases remaining between them. The CDR3 runs to 15 residues. CDR1 and CDR2 (germline): MNHEY, SVGAGI. The CDR3 loop is CASSPIPGLNTEAFF. The CDR3 DNA sequence: TGTGCCAGCAGTCCTATCCCGGGCCTGAACACTGAAGCTTTCTTT.

Concerning this clone itself: At one of its ends the junction is not consistent with the germline gene, which may arise from a read error. The rearrangement uses TRBV23-1 and TRBJ1-2; D is unclear. TRBV23-1 is an open reading frame whose function is uncertain. CDR3 length: 8 amino acids. The CDR3 DNA follows: TGCGCCAGCAGTAAGAAGCCTTTC. It specifies CASSKKPF.

This chain links TRBV19 with TRBJ2-2; 8 bases map to TRBD1. The germline gives CDR1 LNHDA, CDR2 SQIVND (reference sequence). The length of the CDR3 is 16 residues. The V and J ends lost 6 bases and 5 bases, in that order; junction bases with no gene match: 11. The CDR3 spells CASSPTTGVGTGELFF. CDR3 DNA: TGTGCCAGTAGCCCAACGACAGGGGTTGGGACCGGGGAGCTGTTTTTT.

The gene calls are TRBV3-1 (or the pseudogene TRBV3-2) and TRBJ1-4; TRBD1 agrees at 7 bases. V gave up 1 base and J gave up 4 bases; unmatched junction bases: 0. This CDR3 comprises 14 residues. Germline V gene sequence: CDR1 LGHDT, CDR2 YNNKEL (reference sequence). The CDR3: CASSQAGGNEKLFF. CDR3 DNA sequence: TGTGCCAGCAGCCAAGCAGGGGGTAATGAAAAACTGTTTTTT.

The V call is TRBV19, the J call TRBJ1-2; D is undetermined. This CDR3 spans 14 amino acids. V was trimmed by 1 base and J by 4 bases, leaving 10 bases between them. Per germline, CDR1 LNHDA and CDR2 SQIVND (reference sequence). CDR3 sequence (DNA): TGTGCCAGTAGTATAGTGGCTAGATTCTATGGCTACACCTTC. The encoded protein is CASSIVARFYGYTF.

The chain has TRBV5-1 and TRBJ1-2; 9 bases agree with TRBD1. The CDR3 consists of 15 residues. Unmatched junction bases numbered 8, after V lost 4 bases and J lost 4 bases. Germline V lookup: CDR1 SGHRS, CDR2 YFSETQ. CDR3 amino acids: CASSLGDRAGYGYTF. In nucleotides, the CDR3 is TGCGCCAGCAGCCTGGGGGACAGGGCTGGCTATGGCTACACCTTC.

This chain links TRBV19 with TRBJ2-2; 7 nucleotides line up with TRBD1. The germline gives CDR1 LNHDA, CDR2 SQIVND (reference sequence). This CDR3 contains 15 residues. The V gene end was trimmed by 7 bases and the J gene end by 1 base; junction bases not matched to a gene: 6. The CDR3 nucleotides are TGTGCCAGTACTCCGACAGGGCTGAACACCGGGGAGCTGTTTTTT. This encodes CASTPTGLNTGELFF.